This note documents a single T cell receptor (beta chain) sequence. The sample originates from a study of Ad26.COV2.S vaccination and SARS-CoV-2 variants. Repertoires were generated with immunoSEQ multiplex PCR, while TCRdb's copy carries only in-frame clones and drops some. The sample yields some 250,000 clones, roughly 90% seen once. Indicated treatment: some 20 received Ad26.COV2.S at low or high dose, single or two shots; 5 received placebo; per-sample allocation not given. Sampling was performed 63 days after the first vaccine or placebo injection. This CDR3 contains 14 residues. Germline-derived CDR1 and CDR2 are SNHLY and FYNNEI. V shed 4 bases and J shed 0 bases, with 9 bases lying between them.

The J gene is TRBJ1-1, the V gene TRBV2; D ambiguous. The sample in question was peripheral blood, obtained in a trial of Ad26.COV2.S vaccine versus placebo. This clonotype was sampled from a person between 18 and 65 years old who received the Ad26.COV2.S COVID-19 vaccine or a placebo. The CDR3 DNA is TGTGCCAGCAGTGTACCCGGGATGAACACTGAAGCTTTCTTT. As protein: CASSVPGMNTEAFF.